This T cell receptor beta chain emerged from a study of blood T cell repertoires in COVID-19. Germline V lookup: CDR1 LNHDA, CDR2 SQIVND (reference sequence). V trimming: 5 bases; J trimming: 3 bases; junction bases outside the gene matches: 0. The CDR3 spans 12 residues. The protocol was immunoSEQ multiplex PCR, while the TCRdb copy is restricted to in-frame clones and leaves out a portion. The table lists 150,000 or so clones, over 65% of them singletons. What was sequenced was peripheral blood. This chain joins TRBV19 and TRBJ1-2; the match to TRBD1 covers 7 bases. This clonotype originated in an elderly man with acute or convalescent COVID-19. The CDR3 nucleotides are TGTGCCAGTAGTGACAGGGACTATGGCTACACCTTC. It specifies CASSDRDYGYTF.